This T cell receptor beta chain was observed in a study of shared clonotypes between healthy human individuals. In the study overall: Aged between 18 and 49, the donors were a couple of women and a few men.

Replicate PCRs run on sorted subsets employed around 200 ng DNA, approximately 30,000 T cell genomes. Repertoires were generated with immunoSEQ multiplex PCR, while TCRdb's copy carries only in-frame clones and drops some. The sample comprises some 2,400,000 clones, 95% of which are singletons, and roughly 0.13% rests with the top ten. Trimming removed 4 bases from V and 3 bases from J, with 10 bases in between. There are 14 residues in the CDR3. CDR1 is SGHNT, CDR2 YYREEE, per germline (reference sequence). Sequenced input: naive CD4+ T cells sorted from blood. Regarding subset: CD45RA+ positively selected. V and J are TRBV5-4 and TRBJ2-2; D ambiguous. This TCR derives from a man between 18 and 29 years old in good health. CDR3 in amino acids: CASSLGLHTGELFF. The CDR3 region has the DNA TGTGCCAGCAGCCTGGGATTACACACCGGGGAGCTGTTTTTT.